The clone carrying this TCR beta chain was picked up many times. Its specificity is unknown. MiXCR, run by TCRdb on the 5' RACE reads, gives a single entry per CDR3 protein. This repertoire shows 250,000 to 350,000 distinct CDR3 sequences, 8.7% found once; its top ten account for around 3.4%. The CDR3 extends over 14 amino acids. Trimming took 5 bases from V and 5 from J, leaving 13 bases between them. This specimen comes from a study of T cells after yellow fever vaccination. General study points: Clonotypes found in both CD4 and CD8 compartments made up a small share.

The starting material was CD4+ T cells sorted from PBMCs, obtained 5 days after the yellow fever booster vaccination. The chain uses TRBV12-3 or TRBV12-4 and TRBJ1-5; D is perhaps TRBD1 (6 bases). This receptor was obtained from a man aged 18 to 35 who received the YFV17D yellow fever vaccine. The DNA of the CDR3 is TGTGCCAGCAGTCCCCAGGGGACGGATCAGCCCCAGCATTTT. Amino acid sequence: CASSPQGTDQPQHF.